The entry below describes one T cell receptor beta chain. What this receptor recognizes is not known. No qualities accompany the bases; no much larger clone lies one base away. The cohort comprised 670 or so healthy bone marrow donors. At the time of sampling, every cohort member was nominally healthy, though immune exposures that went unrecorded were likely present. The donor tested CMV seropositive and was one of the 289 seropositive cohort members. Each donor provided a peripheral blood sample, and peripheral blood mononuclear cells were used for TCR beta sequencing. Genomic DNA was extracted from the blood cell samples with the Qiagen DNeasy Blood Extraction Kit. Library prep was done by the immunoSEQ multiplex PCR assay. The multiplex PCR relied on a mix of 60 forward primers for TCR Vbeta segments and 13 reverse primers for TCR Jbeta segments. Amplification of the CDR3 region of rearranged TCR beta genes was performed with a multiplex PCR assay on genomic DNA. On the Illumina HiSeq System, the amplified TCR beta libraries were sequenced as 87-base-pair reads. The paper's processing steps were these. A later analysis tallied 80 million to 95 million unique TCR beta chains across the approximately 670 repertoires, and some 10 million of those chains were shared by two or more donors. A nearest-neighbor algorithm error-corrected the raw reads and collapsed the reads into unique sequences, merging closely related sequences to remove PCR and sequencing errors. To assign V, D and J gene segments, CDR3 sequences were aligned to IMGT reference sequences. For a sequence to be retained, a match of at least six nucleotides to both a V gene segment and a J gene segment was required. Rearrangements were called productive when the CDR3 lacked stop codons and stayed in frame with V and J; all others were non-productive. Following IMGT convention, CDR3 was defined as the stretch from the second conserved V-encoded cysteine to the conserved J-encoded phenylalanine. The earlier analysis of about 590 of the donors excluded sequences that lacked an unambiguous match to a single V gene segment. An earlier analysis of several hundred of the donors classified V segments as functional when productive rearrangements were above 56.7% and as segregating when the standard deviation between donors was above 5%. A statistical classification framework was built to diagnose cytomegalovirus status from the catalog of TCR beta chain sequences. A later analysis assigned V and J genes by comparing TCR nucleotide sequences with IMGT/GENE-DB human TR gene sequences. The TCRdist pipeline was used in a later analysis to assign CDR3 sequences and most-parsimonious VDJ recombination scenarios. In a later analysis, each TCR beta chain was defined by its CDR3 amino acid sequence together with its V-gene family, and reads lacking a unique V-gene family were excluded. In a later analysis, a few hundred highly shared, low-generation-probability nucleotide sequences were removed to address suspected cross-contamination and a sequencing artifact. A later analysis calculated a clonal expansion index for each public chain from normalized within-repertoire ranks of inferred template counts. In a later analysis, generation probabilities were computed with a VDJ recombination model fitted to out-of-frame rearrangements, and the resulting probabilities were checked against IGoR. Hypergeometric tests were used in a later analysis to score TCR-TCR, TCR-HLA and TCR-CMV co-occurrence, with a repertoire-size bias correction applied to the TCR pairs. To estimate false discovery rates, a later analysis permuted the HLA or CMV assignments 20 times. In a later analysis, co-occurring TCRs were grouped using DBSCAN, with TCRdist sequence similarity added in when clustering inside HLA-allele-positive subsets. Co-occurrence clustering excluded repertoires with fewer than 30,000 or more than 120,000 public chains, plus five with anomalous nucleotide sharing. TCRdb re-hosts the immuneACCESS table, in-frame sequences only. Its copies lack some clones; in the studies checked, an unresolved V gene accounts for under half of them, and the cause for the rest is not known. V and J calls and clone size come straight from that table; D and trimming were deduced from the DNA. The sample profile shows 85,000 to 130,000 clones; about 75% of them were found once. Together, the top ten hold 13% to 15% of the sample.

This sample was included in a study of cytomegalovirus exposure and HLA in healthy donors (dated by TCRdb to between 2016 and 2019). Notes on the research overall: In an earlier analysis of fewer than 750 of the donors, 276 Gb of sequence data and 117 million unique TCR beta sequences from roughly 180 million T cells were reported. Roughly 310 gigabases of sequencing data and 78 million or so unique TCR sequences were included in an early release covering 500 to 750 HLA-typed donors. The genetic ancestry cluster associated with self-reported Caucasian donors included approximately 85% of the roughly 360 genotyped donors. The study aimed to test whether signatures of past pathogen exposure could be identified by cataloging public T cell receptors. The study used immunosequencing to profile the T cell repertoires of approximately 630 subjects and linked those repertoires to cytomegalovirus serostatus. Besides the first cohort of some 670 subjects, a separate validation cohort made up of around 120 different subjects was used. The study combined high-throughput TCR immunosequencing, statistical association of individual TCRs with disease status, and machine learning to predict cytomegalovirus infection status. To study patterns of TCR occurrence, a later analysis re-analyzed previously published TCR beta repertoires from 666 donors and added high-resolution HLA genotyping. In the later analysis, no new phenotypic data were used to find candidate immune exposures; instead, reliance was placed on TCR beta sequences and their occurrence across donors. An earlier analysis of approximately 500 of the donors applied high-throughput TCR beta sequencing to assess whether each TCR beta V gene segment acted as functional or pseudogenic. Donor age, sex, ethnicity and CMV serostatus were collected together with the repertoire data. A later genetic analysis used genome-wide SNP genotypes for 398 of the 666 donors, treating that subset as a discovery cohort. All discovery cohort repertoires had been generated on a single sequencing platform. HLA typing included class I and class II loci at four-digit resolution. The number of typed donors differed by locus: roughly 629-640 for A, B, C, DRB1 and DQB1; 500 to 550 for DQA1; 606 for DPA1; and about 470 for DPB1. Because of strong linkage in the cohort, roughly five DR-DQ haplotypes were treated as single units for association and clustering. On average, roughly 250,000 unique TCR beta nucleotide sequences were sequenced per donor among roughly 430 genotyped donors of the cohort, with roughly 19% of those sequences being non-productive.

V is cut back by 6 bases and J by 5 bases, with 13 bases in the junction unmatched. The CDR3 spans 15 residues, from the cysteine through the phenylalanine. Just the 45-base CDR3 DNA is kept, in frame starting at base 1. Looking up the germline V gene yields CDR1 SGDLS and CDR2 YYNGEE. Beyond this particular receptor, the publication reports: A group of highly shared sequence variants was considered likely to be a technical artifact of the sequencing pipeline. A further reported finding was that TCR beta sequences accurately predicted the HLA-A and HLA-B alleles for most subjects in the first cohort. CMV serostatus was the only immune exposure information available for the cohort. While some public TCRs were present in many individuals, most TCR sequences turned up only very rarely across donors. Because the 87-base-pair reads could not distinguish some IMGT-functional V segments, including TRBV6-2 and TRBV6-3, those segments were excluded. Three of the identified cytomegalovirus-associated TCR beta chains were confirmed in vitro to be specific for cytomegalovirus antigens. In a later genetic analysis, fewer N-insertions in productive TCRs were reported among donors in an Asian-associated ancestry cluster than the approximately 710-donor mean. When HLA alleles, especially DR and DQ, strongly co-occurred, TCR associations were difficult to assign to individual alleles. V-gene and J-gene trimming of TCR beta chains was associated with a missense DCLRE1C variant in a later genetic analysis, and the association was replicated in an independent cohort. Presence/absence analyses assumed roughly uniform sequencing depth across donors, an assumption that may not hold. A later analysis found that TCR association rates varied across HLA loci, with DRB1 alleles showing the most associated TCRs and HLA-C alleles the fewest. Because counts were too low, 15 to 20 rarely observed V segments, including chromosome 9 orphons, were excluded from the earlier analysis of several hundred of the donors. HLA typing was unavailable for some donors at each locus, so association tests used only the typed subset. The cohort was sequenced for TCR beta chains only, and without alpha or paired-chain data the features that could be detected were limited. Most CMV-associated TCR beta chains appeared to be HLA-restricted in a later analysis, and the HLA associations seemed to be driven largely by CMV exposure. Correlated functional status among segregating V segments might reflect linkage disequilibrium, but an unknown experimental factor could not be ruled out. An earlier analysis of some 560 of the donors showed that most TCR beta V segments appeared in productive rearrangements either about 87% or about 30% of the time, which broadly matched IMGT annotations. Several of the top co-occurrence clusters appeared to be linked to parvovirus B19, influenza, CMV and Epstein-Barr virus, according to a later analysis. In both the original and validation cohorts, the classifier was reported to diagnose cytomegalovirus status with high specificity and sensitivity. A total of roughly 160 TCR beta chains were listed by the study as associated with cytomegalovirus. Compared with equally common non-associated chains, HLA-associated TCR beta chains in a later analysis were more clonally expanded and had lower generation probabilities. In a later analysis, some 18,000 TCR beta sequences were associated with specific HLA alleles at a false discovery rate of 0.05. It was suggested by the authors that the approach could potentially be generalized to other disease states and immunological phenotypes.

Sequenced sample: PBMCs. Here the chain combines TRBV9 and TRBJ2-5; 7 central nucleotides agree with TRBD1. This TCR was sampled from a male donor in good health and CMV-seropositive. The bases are TGTGCCAGCACACAAGGACAGGCAGCCAGGGAGACCCAGTACTTC. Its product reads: CASTQGQAARETQYF.